Listed below are T cell receptor beta chains from one sample, sequenced in a study of T cells in localized non-small cell lung cancer. Assay: immunoSEQ multiplex PCR; the TCRdb copy retains only in-frame clones and omits some. The sample includes more than 1,200 clones, approximately 22% seen only once; the top ten take 9.2%. Specimen: lung tumor tissue, collected before any cancer treatment. All receptors come from a male donor aged 60 or over with stage III squamous cell lung carcinoma. CDR3s include the opening cysteine and the closing phenylalanine or tryptophan. The D gene is left open where the match is weak. Not every row has a clone size; where given, it reads once, few, many or a size class.

>few|TRBV6-8|.|TRBJ1-5
CASSLGLYSNQPQHF
TGTGCCAGCAGTTTAGGGTTATATAGCAATCAGCCCCAGCATTTT
>.|TRBV6-8|TRBD1|TRBJ1-1
CASSSARDRAEAFF
TGTGCCAGCAGTTCCGCCAGGGACAGGGCAGAAGCTTTCTTT
>.|TRBV25-1|.|TRBJ2-2
CASSDFNTGELFF
TGTGCCAGCAGTGACTTTAACACCGGGGAGCTGTTTTTT
>.|TRBV19|TRBD1|TRBJ1-5
CASRVQGGNDQPQHF
TGTGCCAGTAGAGTACAGGGGGGAAATGATCAGCCCCAGCATTTT
>.|TRBV6-8|TRBD2|TRBJ2-7
CASSYSGLAGEYEQYF
TGTGCCAGCAGTTACTCGGGACTAGCGGGAGAGTACGAGCAGTACTTC
>.|TRBV28|.|TRBJ2-1
CASSHPDYNEQFF
TGTGCCAGCAGTCACCCCGATTACAATGAGCAGTTCTTC
>.|TRBV6-8|TRBD1|TRBJ2-2
CATLTGGTGELFF
TGTGCCACTTTGACAGGGGGCACCGGGGAGCTGTTTTTT
>few|TRBV6-4|TRBD2|TRBJ2-1
CAIREPHRASGRDNEQFF
TGTGCCATCAGAGAACCGCATCGGGCTAGCGGGAGGGACAATGAGCAGTTCTTC
>few|TRBV28|.|TRBJ1-6
CASTPDRAPLHF
TGTGCCAGCACCCCTGACCGGGCACCCCTCCACTTT
>few|TRBV7-1|.|TRBJ2-1
CASSPRDRTYNEQFF
TGTGCCAGCAGCCCGCGGGACAGAACCTACAATGAGCAGTTCTTC
>.|TRBV11-3|TRBD1|TRBJ2-7
CASSFRTGGAYEQYF
TGTGCCAGCAGCTTCCGGACAGGGGGGGCCTACGAGCAGTACTTC
>few|TRBV18|.|TRBJ2-7
CASSSRESSYEQYF
TGTGCCAGCTCATCTCGGGAGAGCTCCTACGAGCAGTACTTC
>.|TRBV30|.|TRBJ1-2
CAWSAGPARGYTF
TGTGCCTGGAGTGCCGGGCCAGCAAGAGGCTACACCTTC
>few|TRBV15|.|TRBJ2-1
CATSREGFGGNEQFF
TGTGCCACCAGCAGAGAAGGATTTGGTGGGAATGAGCAGTTCTTC
>few|TRBV6-8|TRBD1|TRBJ1-2
CASSRQGGGYTF
TGTGCCAGCAGCCGACAGGGGGGCGGCTACACCTTC
>once|TRBV5-1|TRBD2|TRBJ2-1
CASRLGLADSSSYNEQFF
TGCGCCAGCAGACTGGGACTAGCGGACTCGAGCTCCTACAATGAGCAGTTCTTC
>medium-sized|TRBV11-3|.|TRBJ1-4
CASSLAGARRGNEKLFF
TGTGCCAGCAGCTTGGCGGGAGCTCGGAGGGGTAATGAAAAACTGTTTTTT
>few|TRBV5-1|TRBD1|TRBJ1-4
CASSQGQGGEKLFF
TGCGCCAGCAGCCAGGGACAGGGAGGTGAAAAACTGTTTTTT
>.|TRBV6-8|.|TRBJ1-2
CASSPGGRYGYTF
TGTGCCAGCAGTCCCGGGGGACGGTATGGCTACACCTTC
>few|TRBV6-8|.|TRBJ1-1
CASSYSPGGDTEAFF
TGTGCCAGCAGTTACTCTCCCGGAGGAGACACTGAAGCTTTCTTT
>medium-sized|TRBV6-8|.|TRBJ2-7
CASSYQDYPEQYF
TGTGCCAGCAGTTACCAGGACTATCCCGAGCAGTACTTC
>few|TRBV5-1|.|TRBJ1-1
CASSLIDPNTEAFF
TGCGCCAGCAGCTTGATAGATCCGAACACTGAAGCTTTCTTT
>.|TRBV19|TRBD1|TRBJ1-4
CASRVQGGANEKLFF
TGTGCCAGTAGGGTACAGGGGGGAGCTAATGAAAAACTGTTTTTT
>.|TRBV9|.|TRBJ1-1
CASSRRENTEAFF
TGTGCCAGCAGCCGACGGGAGAACACTGAAGCTTTCTTT
>.|TRBV12-5|.|TRBJ2-3
CASGDYDTQYF
TGTGCCAGCGGTGATTACGATACGCAGTATTTT
>.|TRBV18|.|TRBJ1-5
CASSPRGASNQPQHF
TGTGCCAGCTCACCACGGGGGGCAAGCAATCAGCCCCAGCATTTT
>.|TRBV29-1|.|TRBJ2-7
CSGLPGGESEQYF
TGCAGCGGGCTCCCTGGGGGCGAGAGCGAGCAGTACTTC
>.|TRBV11-1|.|TRBJ1-6
CASSSDSSRSSYNSPLHF
TGTGCCAGCAGCTCCGATAGTTCACGGAGCTCCTATAATTCACCCCTCCACTTT
>few|TRBV6-8|.|TRBJ1-1
CASSLIGGNTEAFF
TGTGCCAGCAGTTTAATCGGGGGGAACACTGAAGCTTTCTTT
>.|TRBV29-1|.|TRBJ1-1
CSARHPNTEAFF
TGCAGCGCCAGACACCCGAACACTGAAGCTTTCTTT
>.|TRBV28|.|TRBJ2-7
CASSLESGTRLYEQYF
TGTGCCAGCAGTTTAGAATCGGGGACCCGCCTCTACGAGCAGTACTTC
>.|TRBV6-8|.|TRBJ2-3
CASSPLGHFSSTDTQYF
TGTGCCAGCAGTCCACTGGGACATTTCTCTAGCACAGATACGCAGTATTTT
>few|TRBV18|.|TRBJ2-7
CASSQIGQSYEQYF
TGTGCCAGCTCACAAATCGGACAGTCCTACGAGCAGTACTTC
>.|TRBV11-3|.|TRBJ2-3
CASSLGQTLSTDTQYF
TGTGCCAGCAGCCTTGGACAGACTCTTAGCACAGATACGCAGTATTTT
>.|TRBV19|TRBD1|TRBJ2-5
CASSADRVQETQYF
TGTGCCAGTAGTGCGGACAGGGTCCAAGAGACCCAGTACTTC
>.|TRBV30|TRBD2|TRBJ2-2
CASGGGAGELFF
TGTGCCTCCGGTGGGGGGGCCGGGGAGCTGTTTTTT
>few|TRBV6-8|.|TRBJ2-1
CASTPGFGFWNEQFF
TGTGCCAGCACCCCAGGGTTCGGGTTTTGGAATGAGCAGTTCTTC
>medium-sized|TRBV2|.|TRBJ1-5
CASSGRRSNQPQHF
TGTGCCAGCAGTGGACGGCGGAGCAATCAGCCCCAGCATTTT
>.|TRBV18|.|TRBJ1-5
CASSLTGTSNQPQHF
TGTGCCAGCTCACTTACAGGAACTAGCAATCAGCCCCAGCATTTT
>.|TRBV6-8|.|TRBJ1-1
CASIPRGGYAFF
TGTGCCAGCATCCCTAGGGGGGGGTATGCTTTCTTT
>.|TRBV19|.|TRBJ2-3
CASSMISTDTQYF
TGTGCCAGTAGTATGATTAGCACAGATACGCAGTATTTT
>.|TRBV11-3|TRBD2|TRBJ2-7
CASSFSAGGAYEQYF
TGTGCCAGCAGCTTTTCAGCGGGGGGGGCCTACGAGCAGTACTTC
>.|TRBV19|.|TRBJ2-1
CASRLGQGVDEQFF
TGTGCCAGTAGGCTCGGGCAGGGAGTCGACGAGCAGTTCTTC
>few|TRBV6-8|TRBD2|TRBJ2-1
CASSQRTSGGVADEQFF
TGTGCCAGCAGTCAAAGGACTAGCGGGGGGGTAGCGGATGAGCAGTTCTTC
>few|TRBV28|.|TRBJ1-1
CASSLFGLEAFF
TGTGCCAGCAGTTTGTTTGGCCTTGAAGCTTTCTTT
>.|TRBV6-8|TRBD1|TRBJ1-3
CASSLGGTVSGNTIYF
TGTGCCAGCAGTTTAGGGGGGACAGTCTCTGGAAACACCATATATTTT
>.|TRBV9|TRBD1|TRBJ2-7
CASSAPPGQGQVEQYF
TGTGCCAGCAGCGCGCCTCCGGGACAGGGTCAAGTCGAGCAGTACTTC
>few|TRBV6-8|.|TRBJ1-5
CASSDPGDDQPQHF
TGTGCCAGCAGTGACCCGGGGGACGATCAGCCCCAGCATTTT
>.|TRBV12-2|.|TRBJ2-1
CASRSTKGSLEQFF
TGTGCAAGTCGCTCGACAAAAGGATCCCTCGAGCAGTTCTTC
>few|TRBV6-8|.|TRBJ2-7
CASDYRESSYEQYF
TGTGCCAGCGACTATCGGGAAAGCTCCTACGAGCAGTACTTC
>.|TRBV11-3|TRBD2|TRBJ2-3
CASSQTGGNTDTQYF
TGTGCCAGCAGCCAGACGGGGGGGAACACAGATACGCAGTATTTT
>.|TRBV25-1|.|TRBJ1-5
CASSAQGSYSNQPQHF
TGTGCCAGCAGTGCACAGGGCAGCTATAGCAATCAGCCCCAGCATTTT
>few|TRBV11-3|.|TRBJ2-1
CASSTYPGSYNEQFF
TGTGCCAGCAGCACATACCCGGGCTCCTACAATGAGCAGTTCTTC
>.|TRBV12-5|TRBD2|TRBJ2-3
CASQGVRLLAGDTDTQYF
TGTGCCAGCCAAGGGGTGCGTTTACTAGCGGGGGACACAGATACGCAGTATTTT
>large|TRBV6-8|.|TRBJ1-1
CASSGRALNTEAFF
TGTGCCAGCAGTGGAAGGGCGTTGAACACTGAAGCTTTCTTT
>few|TRBV19|.|TRBJ1-1
CASSNWPGEAFF
TGTGCCAGTAGTAACTGGCCAGGAGAAGCTTTCTTT
>.|TRBV29-1|.|TRBJ2-7
CSVGIGGTYEQYF
TGCAGCGTTGGAATAGGCGGGACTTACGAGCAGTACTTC
>few|TRBV9|.|TRBJ2-2
CASREDANTGELFF
TGTGCCAGCAGGGAGGATGCGAACACCGGGGAGCTGTTTTTT
>.|TRBV6-8|TRBD2|TRBJ2-3
CAIKGLAGALGDTQYF
TGTGCCATCAAGGGACTAGCGGGCGCCCTAGGGGATACGCAGTATTTT
>.|TRBV19|.|TRBJ2-3
CASSLADTQYF
TGTGCCAGCTCCCTAGCAGATACGCAGTATTTT